The entry below describes one T cell receptor (beta chain). The antigen is not known. Positive CCR7 selection of CD45RO-negative cells yielded the naive CD8 cells, and terminally differentiated effector memory CD45RA+ cells were excluded. Donors comprised only Caucasian adults living in Nashville, Tennessee. Sequencing used immunoSEQ multiplex PCR; TCRdb keeps in-frame clones, though not all of them. The data show nearly 2 million clones, roughly 94% seen once. Germline loops: CDR1 MNHEY, CDR2 SMNVEV (reference sequence). The CDR3 covers 13 residues. Trimming at V came to 2 bases and at J to 5 bases, leaving 3 bases not matched to a gene. This entry belongs to a study of shared clonotypes between healthy human individuals. Findings and limits, study-wide: Memory subsets generally showed lower estimated richness than naive subsets.

Sequencing was performed on naive CD8+ T cells sorted from blood. The genes are TRBV27 and TRBJ2-7, with TRBD1 identical over 7 bases. This sequence was found in a man younger than 35 in good health. The CDR3 is CASSLRQGDEQYF. The CDR3 DNA sequence: TGTGCCAGCAGTTTAAGACAGGGCGACGAGCAGTACTTC.